This note documents a single TCR beta chain sequence. After removal of 5 bases from V and 11 bases from J, the junction contained 13 bases not matched to a gene. The CDR3 length is 14 residues. The V gene's germline CDR1 is GTSNPN and CDR2 SVGIG (reference sequence). The sample originates from a study of blood T cell repertoires in COVID-19. Background on the study: COVID-19 samples, acute and convalescent, were from the United States, Italy and Spain. T cells, B-cell-depleted T cells, or PBMCs supplied cDNA or gDNA.

Using immunoSEQ multiplex PCR, the repertoire was profiled, and TCRdb retains in-frame clones only, with some absent. The repertoire consists of about 170,000 clones, with 83% occurring once and the leading ten covering approximately 2%. This TCR came from an elderly woman with acute or convalescent COVID-19. Sequencing was done on a sample of peripheral blood. The chain couples TRBV30 to TRBJ1-1, with 11 nucleotides matching TRBD1. DNA for the CDR3: TGTGCCTGGGATTTCACGGACAGGGGGCCCAGGGCTTTCTTT. The encoded protein is CAWDFTDRGPRAFF.